The entry that follows covers one TCR beta chain sequence. Its specificity is not known. The CDR3 end falls 3 residues outside the read, so it is completed with the germline J gene. With V trimmed by 6 bases and J by 3 bases, 11 bases remained unmatched. Germline CDR1 and CDR2: SGHRS and YFSETQ. The CDR3 covers 15 residues. The sample originates from a study of T cells in women clearing cervical HPV infection. Looking at the study overall: Cases were women with histologically confirmed HPV16-related CIN3 or worse, including 2 invasive cancers. Findings of the study overall: T-cell numbers per sample were unknown and may explain richness differences. Repertoire richness, not evenness, was significantly elevated in CIN3+ cases versus controls. Controls had more TRBV6-7 (approximately 0.15%) than cases (around 0.11%).

Data came from immunoSEQ multiplex PCR; TCRdb stores just in-frame clones and leaves some out. This sample's clone table lists roughly 36,000 clones. The clonotype comes from a woman aged 18 to 75 with a cervical HPV16 infection that either progressed to CIN3+ or cleared (not recorded which). J is TRBJ1-1 and V is TRBV5-1, with 7 bases identical to TRBD1. Material: blood buffy coat. CDR3 residues: CASTGGQPGHTEAFF. The sequenced part of the CDR3 DNA is TGCGCCAGCACCGGGGGACAGCCCGGACACACTGAA.